This TCR beta chain was captured in a study of pediatric ulcerative colitis. General study results and limits: No controls had the two rectal clonotypes shared by ulcerative colitis patients.

The sample holds one count of this clone. The antigen is undetermined. Rectal tissue came from one to two pinch biopsies taken at colonoscopy. Before the diagnostic colonoscopy, ulcerative colitis patients were free of immunosuppressive medication. This was a survey-level run. The protocol was immunoSEQ multiplex PCR, while the TCRdb copy is restricted to in-frame clones and leaves out a portion. The sample has under 50,000 clones, 60% to 85% seen once; the top ten hold about 4%. Sample: gut tissue. This TCR derives from a girl under 18 with moderate ulcerative colitis.

The CDR3 region is CASSYGGESYEQYF. For the CDR3, the DNA is TGTGCCAGCAGTTACGGCGGGGAATCCTACGAGCAGTACTTC. This chain links TRBV6-5 with TRBJ2-5; tentative D call: TRBD2 (6 bases). TRBJ2-7 explains the end of the DNA better; the J call may be wrong. The CDR3 sequence is 14 residues long. The germline V gene encodes CDR1 MNHEY and CDR2 SVGAGI.